The 13 T cell receptor beta chains in this list originate from one sample, sequenced in a study of blood T cell repertoires in COVID-19. Sequencing used immunoSEQ multiplex PCR; TCRdb keeps in-frame clones, though not all of them. Among roughly 340,000 clones, about 89% were seen once, and the ten largest hold about 6%. Sequencing was performed on peripheral blood. The receptors come from a woman aged 50 to 65 with COVID-19, enrolled during active disease.

This chain connects TRBV11-3 to TRBJ2-1; TRBD2 agrees at 9 bases. V dropped 5 bases and J dropped 9; count of bases not matched to a gene: 11. Per the germline V gene, CDR1 is SGHNT and CDR2 is YENEEA. This CDR3 is built from 15 residues. CDR3 loop: CASSTSGRLVSEQFF. CDR3 sequence (DNA): TGTGCCAGCAGCACCAGCGGGAGGCTCGTGTCTGAGCAGTTCTTC.

The chain recombines TRBV5-1 with TRBJ2-4; TRBD2 matches 9 bases. The CDR3 extends over 17 amino acids. V shed 7 bases and J 4 bases; nucleotides not matched to a gene: 15. The germline V gene has CDR1 SGHRS and CDR2 YFSETQ. The DNA of the CDR3 is TGCGCCAGCTCCCAAGAGGGGCTAGCGGGGTTAAAAAACATTCAGTACTTC. This encodes CASSQEGLAGLKNIQYF.

This clone was seen a handful of times. The rearrangement links TRBV7-8 to TRBJ2-2; the D gene is possibly TRBD2 (5 bases). The germline CDR1 and CDR2 sequences are SGHVS and FQNEAQ. The CDR3 covers 15 residues. V lost 3 bases and J lost 5, with 13 bases in between. The chain's CDR3 is CASSFSATQTGELFF. The CDR3 nucleotides read TGTGCCAGCAGCTTTAGCGCAACTCAGACCGGGGAGCTGTTTTTT. Using reference TRBV7-8 and TRBJ2-2 for the parts outside the CDR3, the full variable domain is GAGVSQSPRYKVAKRGQDVALRCDPISGHVSLFWYQQALGQGPEFLTYFQNEAQLDKSGLPSDRFFAERPEGSVSTLKIQRTQQEDSAVYLCASSFSATQTGELFFGEGSRLTVL.

This sequence joins TRBV7-4 and TRBJ2-5; D is perhaps TRBD2 (5 bases). CDR1 is SGHVT and CDR2 is SQSDAQ in the germline V gene. CDR3 length: 14 amino acids. Trimming took 2 bases from V and 9 from J, leaving 16 bases between them. CDR3 protein: CASSLRRPGVAQYF. DNA for the CDR3: TGTGCCAGCAGCTTAAGAAGACCCGGGGTGGCCCAGTACTTC.

This sequence joins TRBV19 and TRBJ2-4, with D unclear. The CDR3 runs to 13 residues. Trimming cost V 7 bases and J 3 bases, with 10 bases left between them. Germline loops: CDR1 LNHDA, CDR2 SQIVND (reference sequence). The CDR3 DNA is TGTGCCAGTACGGAGCGTAACAAAAACATTCAGTACTTC. Translating it yields CASTERNKNIQYF.

The genes are TRBV7-2 and TRBJ1-2, with D possibly TRBD1 on 5 matching bases. Trimming took off 1 base at V and 4 bases at J, with 16 bases between the two ends. Germline V CDR1 and CDR2: SGHTA, FQGNSA. The CDR3 contains 16 residues. The CDR3: CASSLDTGTGPYGYTF. In DNA, the CDR3 is TGTGCCAGCAGCTTAGACACGGGGACTGGACCCTATGGCTACACCTTC.

The chain employs TRBV5-1 and TRBJ1-5, with D possibly being TRBD1 (6 bases). V lost 1 base, J lost 3 bases, and 11 bases lay in between. The CDR3 extends over 15 amino acids. In germline, CDR1 is SGHRS, CDR2 YFSETQ. The CDR3 DNA is TGCGCCAGCAGCTTGCGGGGGGCCCACAATCAGCCCCAGCATTTT. Translation gives CASSLRGAHNQPQHF.

This chain joins TRBV20-1 and TRBJ2-1, with 8 bases aligning to TRBD2. The CDR3 has 15 amino acids. V trimming: 3 bases; J trimming: 0 bases; junction bases outside the gene matches: 4. Per the germline V gene, CDR1 is DFQATT and CDR2 is SNEGSKA (reference sequence). CDR3 DNA sequence: TGCAGTGCTAGTCCCACTAGCGGCTCCTACAATGAGCAGTTCTTC. Residues: CSASPTSGSYNEQFF.

This rearrangement joins TRBV6-6 to TRBJ2-1; D uncertain. V was clipped by 7 bases and J by 0 bases, with 13 bases between them. The germline gives CDR1 MNHNY, CDR2 SVGAGI (reference sequence). The CDR3 totals 15 residues. The CDR3 DNA sequence: TGTGCCAGCAATCCCCAGGAACGCTCCTACAATGAGCAGTTCTTC. Translating it yields CASNPQERSYNEQFF.

The chain employs TRBV7-3 and TRBJ1-1; the match to TRBD1 covers 8 bases. There are 15 residues in the CDR3. Germline CDR1 reads SGHTA; CDR2 reads FQGTGA. With 6 bases clipped from V and 8 bases from J, the junction kept 14 bases outside the gene matches. CDR3 amino acids: CASRDPGGAAFEAFF. For the CDR3, the DNA is TGTGCCAGCAGGGACCCAGGGGGCGCGGCGTTCGAAGCTTTCTTT.

The rearrangement joins TRBV30 to TRBJ1-1; unclear D gene. This CDR3 has 13 amino acids. The germline gives CDR1 GTSNPN, CDR2 SVGIG (reference sequence). The V gene lost 0 bases and the J gene lost 8 bases, with 13 bases spanning the gap. The CDR3 reads CAWSVLRSPEAFF. The CDR3 DNA sequence: TGTGCCTGGAGTGTTCTCAGGTCCCCCGAAGCTTTCTTT.

The chain couples TRBV5-4 to TRBJ1-1; D uncertain. Germline CDR1 reads SGHNT; CDR2 reads YYREEE (reference sequence). The CDR3 is 17 amino acids. Trimming took off 0 bases at V and 5 bases at J, with 20 bases between the two ends. The CDR3 protein is CASSLGRETFILTEAFF. CDR3 bases: TGTGCCAGCAGCTTGGGGAGGGAGACATTTATTCTGACTGAAGCTTTCTTT. The full variable domain, its missing parts supplied by reference TRBV5-4 and TRBJ1-1, is ETGVTQSPTHLIKTRGQQVTLRCSSQSGHNTVSWYQQALGQGPQFIFQYYREEENGRGNFPPRFSGLQFPNYSSELNVNALELDDSALYLCASSLGRETFILTEAFFGQGTRLTVV.

The table lists this clone with a few counts. The chain has TRBV3-1 (or the pseudogene TRBV3-2) and TRBJ1-2; maybe TRBD1 (5 bases). With 3 bases removed from V and 6 bases from J, the gap between germline ends came to 11 bases. The CDR3 covers 13 residues. CDR1 and CDR2 from the germline V gene are LGHDT and YNNKEL (reference sequence). The CDR3 coding sequence is TGTGCCAGCAGCCACCGACAGTTTAATGGCTACACCTTC. Translating gives CASSHRQFNGYTF.